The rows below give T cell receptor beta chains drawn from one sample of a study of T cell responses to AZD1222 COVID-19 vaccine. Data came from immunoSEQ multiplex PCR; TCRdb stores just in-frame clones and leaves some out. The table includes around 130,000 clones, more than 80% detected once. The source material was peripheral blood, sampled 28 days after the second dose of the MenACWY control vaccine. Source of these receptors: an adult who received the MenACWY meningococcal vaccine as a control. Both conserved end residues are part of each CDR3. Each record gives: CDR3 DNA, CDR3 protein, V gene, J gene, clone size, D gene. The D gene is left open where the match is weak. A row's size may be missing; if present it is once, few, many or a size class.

CDR3 DNA: TGCGCCAGCAGCCAAGATTCGACAGGGAAGAGAGACTATGGCTACACCTTC
CDR3 protein: CASSQDSTGKRDYGYTF
V gene: TRBV4-3
J gene: TRBJ1-2
clone size: NA
D gene: TRBD1

CDR3 DNA: TGTGCCAGCAGCGTAGAGGGGGCGCGGCCCGGGGAGCTGTTTTTT
CDR3 protein: CASSVEGARPGELFF
V gene: TRBV9
J gene: TRBJ2-2
clone size: NA
D gene: TRBD1

CDR3 DNA: TGCGCCAGCAGCCAAGACTTCATTTACAATGAGCAGTTCTTC
CDR3 protein: CASSQDFIYNEQFF
V gene: TRBV4-3
J gene: TRBJ2-1
clone size: NA
D gene: NA

CDR3 DNA: TGTGCCAGCAGCTCCCCCCCGGGACGGATTACCTACGAGCAGTACTTC
CDR3 protein: CASSSPPGRITYEQYF
V gene: TRBV7-2
J gene: TRBJ2-7
clone size: NA
D gene: NA

CDR3 DNA: TGTGCCAGCTCACCAGGGATGGACACTGAAGCTTTCTTT
CDR3 protein: CASSPGMDTEAFF
V gene: TRBV18
J gene: TRBJ1-1
clone size: NA
D gene: NA

CDR3 DNA: TGTGCCAGCAGCCACCCGCGGCAGGCAGGGCGGACCGGGGAGCTGTTTTTT
CDR3 protein: CASSHPRQAGRTGELFF
V gene: TRBV7-9
J gene: TRBJ2-2
clone size: NA
D gene: NA

CDR3 DNA: TGTGCCAGCAGTATAGGGACAGAGAACTATGGCTACACCTTC
CDR3 protein: CASSIGTENYGYTF
V gene: TRBV2
J gene: TRBJ1-2
clone size: NA
D gene: TRBD1

CDR3 DNA: TGCGCCAGCAGATTTCAGGGGAACACTGAAGCTTTCTTT
CDR3 protein: CASRFQGNTEAFF
V gene: TRBV5-1
J gene: TRBJ1-1
clone size: NA
D gene: NA

CDR3 DNA: TGTGCCAGCAGTAGACTAGCGGGGCTCCAAGAGACCCAGTACTTC
CDR3 protein: CASSRLAGLQETQYF
V gene: TRBV6-4
J gene: TRBJ2-5
clone size: NA
D gene: TRBD2

CDR3 DNA: TGTGCCAGCAGCTTGGCAGTTAATGAAAAACTGTTTTTT
CDR3 protein: CASSLAVNEKLFF
V gene: TRBV5-5
J gene: TRBJ1-4
clone size: once
D gene: NA

CDR3 DNA: TGTGCCAGCAGCCGAACCCGGGACAGGGGGACCTATGGCTACACCTTC
CDR3 protein: CASSRTRDRGTYGYTF
V gene: TRBV6-6
J gene: TRBJ1-2
clone size: NA
D gene: TRBD1

CDR3 DNA: TGCAGCGTTGAAGTTCAGAGCAGACAGGGTAGGAACACTGAAGCTTTCTTT
CDR3 protein: CSVEVQSRQGRNTEAFF
V gene: TRBV29-1
J gene: TRBJ1-1
clone size: NA
D gene: TRBD1

CDR3 DNA: TGTGCCACCAGCAGAGATCTCCCGGGATCCTCCTACAATGAGCAGTTCTTC
CDR3 protein: CATSRDLPGSSYNEQFF
V gene: TRBV15
J gene: TRBJ2-1
clone size: NA
D gene: NA

CDR3 DNA: TGTGTCAGAAGCTTAGAGTCGGGGAAGAACACTGAAGCTTTCTTT
CDR3 protein: CVRSLESGKNTEAFF
V gene: TRBV7-5
J gene: TRBJ1-1
clone size: NA
D gene: NA

CDR3 DNA: TGTGCCAGCAGTTTAAAGGTTTCGGGAGGGGGCACAGATACGCAGTATTTT
CDR3 protein: CASSLKVSGGGTDTQYF
V gene: TRBV27
J gene: TRBJ2-3
clone size: NA
D gene: TRBD2

CDR3 DNA: TGTGCCAGCAGCCATCAGGGGGCAACTAATGAAAAACTGTTTTTT
CDR3 protein: CASSHQGATNEKLFF
V gene: TRBV3-1/TRBV3-2
J gene: TRBJ1-4
clone size: NA
D gene: TRBD1

CDR3 DNA: TGTGCCATCAGTGTCGAGGGGGCTGGCAATGAGCAGTTCTTC
CDR3 protein: CAISVEGAGNEQFF
V gene: TRBV10-3
J gene: TRBJ2-1
clone size: NA
D gene: TRBD1

CDR3 DNA: TGTGCCAGCTTTGCGGGACACAACACCTACGAGCAGTACTTC
CDR3 protein: CASFAGHNTYEQYF
V gene: TRBV6-5
J gene: TRBJ2-7
clone size: NA
D gene: NA

CDR3 DNA: TGTGCCAGCAGCTACTCACAGGTCCGACAGGGAAACACCATATATTTT
CDR3 protein: CASSYSQVRQGNTIYF
V gene: TRBV2
J gene: TRBJ1-3
clone size: NA
D gene: NA

CDR3 DNA: TGTGCCACCACTGGGACTAGCGGAAACAATGAGCAGTTCTTC
CDR3 protein: CATTGTSGNNEQFF
V gene: TRBV24-1
J gene: TRBJ2-1
clone size: NA
D gene: TRBD2

CDR3 DNA: TGTGCCTGGAGTGCCCTTAGCGGACCTAGCACAGATACGCAGTATTTT
CDR3 protein: CAWSALSGPSTDTQYF
V gene: TRBV30
J gene: TRBJ2-3
clone size: NA
D gene: NA

CDR3 DNA: TGTGCCATCAGTGAGTCAGGGGGGTCCTCCTACGAGCAGTACTTC
CDR3 protein: CAISESGGSSYEQYF
V gene: TRBV10-3
J gene: TRBJ2-7
clone size: NA
D gene: NA

CDR3 DNA: TGTGCCAGCTCACCGCCGGGGATATCTGGAAACACCATATATTTT
CDR3 protein: CASSPPGISGNTIYF
V gene: TRBV18
J gene: TRBJ1-3
clone size: once
D gene: NA

CDR3 DNA: TGTGCCAGTAGTATTGGCCAGCGTGATACGCAGTATTTT
CDR3 protein: CASSIGQRDTQYF
V gene: TRBV19
J gene: TRBJ2-3
clone size: once
D gene: NA

CDR3 DNA: TGCGCCAGCAGCCAAGCTCCTAGCGGGGCCCTTGTTAGGTACTTC
CDR3 protein: CASSQAPSGALVRYF
V gene: TRBV4-3
J gene: TRBJ2-7
clone size: NA
D gene: TRBD2

CDR3 DNA: TGTGCCATCTCCCCCACGCGGACCCCCTACGAGCAGTACTTC
CDR3 protein: CAISPTRTPYEQYF
V gene: TRBV24-1
J gene: TRBJ2-7
clone size: NA
D gene: NA

CDR3 DNA: TGTGCCAGCAGCTTAGTGAGGACAGTCTCCAACGTCCTGACTTTC
CDR3 protein: CASSLVRTVSNVLTF
V gene: TRBV7-2
J gene: TRBJ2-6
clone size: NA
D gene: NA